This T cell receptor beta chain was identified during a study of blood T cell repertoires in COVID-19 (dated by TCRdb to 2020 to 2022). About the full investigation: Samples from collaborators originated in the United States, Italy and Spain and spanned both the acute and convalescent phases of COVID-19. The material from the prospective study consisted of cDNA or gDNA derived from T cells, B-cell-depleted T cells, or PBMCs. Subjects who had been exposed to COVID-19, were actively infected with it, or had recovered from it provided the deeply sampled blood TCRbeta repertoires that made up the dataset. The repertoires were made available in a free public database intended to serve as a resource for research on the immune response to SARS-CoV-2. Samples came from the ongoing ImmuneRACE study (first 160 participants) plus 1,254 subjects from 6 global collaborators. The sample metadata nearly always contained a de-identified subject ID, COVID-19 status, age in years and sex. Where HLA class I and class II types were available, the types were taken from metadata supplied by the sample provider, not from assay-based typing. Study-wide conclusions, independent of this receptor: The amount of clinical and demographic metadata varied by source and participant and was provided uncurated.

The immunoSEQ Assay, a bias-controlled multiplex PCR, was used to amplify TCRbeta CDR3 regions from genomic DNA. In the authors' own workflow: Within the assay, amplification of reference gene primers was used to estimate how many nucleated cells each sample contained. Sequence reads were collapsed and filtered to measure the absolute abundance of every unique TCRbeta CDR3 rearrangement. Productive Simpson clonality was computed per sample as the square root of Simpson's diversity index over productive rearrangements. TCRdb limited this immuneACCESS table to in-frame rearrangements with V and J called. A share of clones is missing; checked studies link under half to unresolved V genes, and the rest is unexplained. Clonal size and the V and J genes are those of that table, whereas D and trimming came from the DNA. Counted in this sample were about 380,000 clones; around nine tenths of them appeared once. Roughly 1.2% of the sample lies in the top ten.

As regards this clone: The specificity of this receptor is unknown. Base qualities are not provided; no much larger clone lies one nucleotide away.

Spanning cysteine to phenylalanine, the CDR3 consists of 16 amino acids. Only the CDR3 region is kept as DNA, spanning 48 bases read in frame from base 1. V gives up 4 bases and J gives up 8 bases, and the segment between their germline ends measures 23 bases. CDR1 and CDR2 were assigned from the germline V gene (reference sequence) as SGHNT and YYREEE. In the prospective study, participants were about 18 to 89 years old, resided in approximately 25 geographic areas of the United States, and were enrolled through a virtual design. Cohort assignment in the prospective study relied on participant-reported clinical history from a screening survey and a study questionnaire. ImmuneRACE Cohort 3 recovered participants were defined by two consecutive negative NP/OP PCR tests, healthcare professional clearance, or symptom resolution. In the prospective study, mobile phlebotomists collected whole blood, serum and a nasopharyngeal or oropharyngeal swab from each participant. Additional blood draws and questionnaires over an approximately 2-month period could optionally be provided by prospective study participants. Before DNA extraction, prospective study blood samples were shipped either frozen or at room temperature.

The chain uses TRBV5-4 and TRBJ2-3; the D segment could be TRBD1, given 7 matching bases. The sequence was collected from a woman between 18 and 29 years old who had recovered from COVID-19. Sequences were obtained from PBMCs or T cells enriched from blood (not recorded which). The nucleotides read TGTGCCAGCAGCGGCCCGGGTAGCGGTCGACAGGGTACGCAGTATTTT. This is translated as CASSGPGSGRQGTQYF.